This T cell receptor beta chain was documented in a study of shared clonotypes between healthy human individuals. Assay execution took place at the deep level. The material for each subset, its genomic DNA, was split evenly across several immunoSEQ plates. Assay: immunoSEQ multiplex PCR; the TCRdb copy retains only in-frame clones and omits some. The sample includes 450,000 to 650,000 clones, around 78% of them seen just once. On this clone itself: The antigen remains unidentified.

The unsorted samples had some 90 million PBMCs used for genomic DNA. Regarding the study as a whole: With few donors, the genetic and exposure-history diversity represented was limited.

The germline V gene encodes CDR1 SGHTA and CDR2 FQGTGA. The V gene lost 5 bases and the J gene lost 5 bases, with 11 bases spanning the gap. This CDR3 contains 13 residues. The TCR was taken from a woman aged 40 to 50 in good health. Some clones in this sample may be carry-over from other donors' samples. The sample comprised PBMCs. This chain uses TRBV7-3 with TRBJ2-3, with D possibly matching TRBD2 (5 bases). CDR3: CASSPYAGDTQYF. The CDR3 DNA is TGTGCCAGCAGCCCGTACGCGGGAGATACGCAGTATTTT.